This TCR beta chain emerged from a study of tumor and adjacent non-tumor tissue in lung cancer. No cell sorting was done before RNA was extracted from the tissue. The CDR3 extends over 14 amino acids. The germline CDR1 and CDR2 sequences are MDHEN and SYDVKM. A single count supports this clonotype. The junction departs from germline at one end; a sequencing error may be responsible. Three rounds of nested PCR, following a modified ARM-PCR protocol, produced the TCRbeta library. MiXCR, applied by TCRdb to the multiplex PCR reads, yields one record per CDR3 protein. The sample has 200,000 to 250,000 distinct CDR3 sequences; 60% to 75% are singletons.

The receptor's source is a man aged 55 to 70 with non-small cell lung cancer. The sample taken for sequencing was lung tumor tissue. The rearrangement joins TRBV28 to TRBJ1-2; 9 nucleotides agree with TRBD1. CDR3 DNA: TGTGCCAGCAGTTACAGGGGGCTCGACTATGACTACACCTTC. Residues: CASSYRGLDYDYTF.